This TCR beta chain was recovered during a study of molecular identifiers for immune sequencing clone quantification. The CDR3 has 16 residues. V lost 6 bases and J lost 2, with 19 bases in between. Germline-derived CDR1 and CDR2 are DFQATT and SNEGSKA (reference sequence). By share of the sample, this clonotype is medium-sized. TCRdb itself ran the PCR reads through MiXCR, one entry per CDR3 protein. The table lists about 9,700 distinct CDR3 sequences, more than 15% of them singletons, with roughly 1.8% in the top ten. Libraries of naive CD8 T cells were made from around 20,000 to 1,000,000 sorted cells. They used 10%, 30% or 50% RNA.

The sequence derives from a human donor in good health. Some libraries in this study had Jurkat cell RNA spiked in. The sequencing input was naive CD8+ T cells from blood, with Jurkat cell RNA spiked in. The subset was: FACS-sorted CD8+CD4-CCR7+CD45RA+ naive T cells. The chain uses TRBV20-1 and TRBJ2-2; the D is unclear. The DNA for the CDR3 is TGCAGTGCCCCCACTTATGATGCCAAAAACACCGGGGAGCTGTTTTTT. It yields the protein CSAPTYDAKNTGELFF.